Sequencing of this T cell receptor (beta chain) was carried out in a study of T-cell memory formation after mild COVID-19. Points from the study as a whole: Contracting CD8+ clones were enriched in EMRA, CD4+ mainly in CM and EM. Nothing showed for sure that second-wave clones peaking on day 37 were SARS-CoV-2 specific.

A remark on this clonotype: Its cognate antigen is unknown.

TCRdb re-derived calls from the 5' RACE reads in MiXCR, one entry per CDR3 protein. The profile shows about 340,000 distinct CDR3 sequences, over 20% of them singletons. The sample consisted of PBMCs or a T cell subset sorted from them (not recorded which). This receptor was obtained from an adult woman who had mild COVID-19 (a few samples of this study predate the infection). Cell type and time point are not known.

The CDR3 nucleotides are TGTGCCAGCAGTGGCGGGACAGGGGGCGCGGAGACCCAGTACTTC. As protein: CASSGGTGGAETQYF. This rearrangement joins TRBV2 to TRBJ2-5; TRBD1 matches at 12 bases. V was clipped by 4 bases and J by 5 bases; unmatched bases: 5. Germline lookup yields CDR1 SNHLY and CDR2 FYNNEI. The length of the CDR3 is 15 residues. Looking up the rest from reference TRBV2 and TRBJ2-5 gives the full variable domain: EPEVTQTPSHQVTQMGQEVILRCVPISNHLYFYWYRQILGQKVEFLVSFYNNEISEKSEIFDDQFSVERPDGSNFTLKIRSTKLEDSAMYFCASSGGTGGAETQYFGPGTRLLVL.